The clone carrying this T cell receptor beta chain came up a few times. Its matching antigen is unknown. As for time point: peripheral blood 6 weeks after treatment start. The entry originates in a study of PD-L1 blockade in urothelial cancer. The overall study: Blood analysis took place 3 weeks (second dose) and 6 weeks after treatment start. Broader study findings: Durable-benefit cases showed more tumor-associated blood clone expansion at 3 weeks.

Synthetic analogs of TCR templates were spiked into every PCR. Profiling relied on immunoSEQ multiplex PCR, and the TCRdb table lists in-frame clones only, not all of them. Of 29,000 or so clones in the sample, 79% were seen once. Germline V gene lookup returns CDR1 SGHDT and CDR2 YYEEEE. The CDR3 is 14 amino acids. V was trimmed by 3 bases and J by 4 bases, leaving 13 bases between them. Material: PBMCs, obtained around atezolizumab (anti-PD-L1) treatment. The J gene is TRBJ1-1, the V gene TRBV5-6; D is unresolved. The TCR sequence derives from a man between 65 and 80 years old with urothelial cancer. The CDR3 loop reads CASSWTLRGTEAFF. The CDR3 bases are TGTGCCAGCAGCTGGACCCTACGGGGCACTGAAGCTTTCTTT. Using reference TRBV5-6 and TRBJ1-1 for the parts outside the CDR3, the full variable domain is DAGVTQSPTHLIKTRGQQVTLRCSPKSGHDTVSWYQQALGQGPQFIFQYYEEEERQRGNFPDRFSGHQFPNYSSELNVNALLLGDSALYLCASSWTLRGTEAFFGQGTRLTVV.